This T cell receptor (beta chain) appears in the sequencing data of a study of T-cell reconstitution after alpha-beta-depleted transplantation in children. This clonotype was seen more than once but under ten times. Trimming removed 3 bases from V and 7 bases from J; junction bases left unmatched: 5. The CDR3 is 15 residues long. Germline CDR1 DFQATT, CDR2 SNEGSKA (reference sequence). Construction of the TCRbeta library involved unique molecular identifiers. TCRdb called the PCR reads again in MiXCR, with one record for every CDR3 protein. In the table there are hundreds of thousands of distinct CDR3 sequences, 30% to 35% of which are singletons.

The sequenced sample was PBMCs from the stem cell graft donor, obtained from the stem cell graft. This chain connects TRBV20-1 to TRBJ2-1, with 14 positions matching TRBD2. The TCR was taken from a human donor who donated a stem cell graft to a child with aplastic anemia. The CDR3: CSARLGLAGGNEQFF. CDR3 DNA: TGCAGTGCTAGGCTTGGACTAGCGGGAGGTAATGAGCAGTTCTTC.